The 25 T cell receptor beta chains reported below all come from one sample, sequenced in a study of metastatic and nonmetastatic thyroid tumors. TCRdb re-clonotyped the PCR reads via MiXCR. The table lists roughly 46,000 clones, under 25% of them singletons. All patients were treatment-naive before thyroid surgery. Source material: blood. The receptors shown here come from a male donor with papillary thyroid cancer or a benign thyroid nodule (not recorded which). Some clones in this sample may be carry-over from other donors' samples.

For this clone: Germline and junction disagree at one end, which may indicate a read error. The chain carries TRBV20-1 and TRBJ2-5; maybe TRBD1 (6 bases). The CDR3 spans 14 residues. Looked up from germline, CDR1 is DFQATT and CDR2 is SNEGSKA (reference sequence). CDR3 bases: TGTAGTGCAACAGGGTACGTGACTCAAGAGACCCAGTACTTC. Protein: CSATGYVTQETQYF.

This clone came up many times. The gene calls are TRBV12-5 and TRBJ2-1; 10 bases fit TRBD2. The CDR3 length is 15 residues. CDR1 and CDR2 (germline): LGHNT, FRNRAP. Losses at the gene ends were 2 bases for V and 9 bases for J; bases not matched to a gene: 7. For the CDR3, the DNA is TGTGCTAGTGGTTTGAGTAGCGGGAGGTTAAGTGAGCAGTTCTTC. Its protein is CASGLSSGRLSEQFF.

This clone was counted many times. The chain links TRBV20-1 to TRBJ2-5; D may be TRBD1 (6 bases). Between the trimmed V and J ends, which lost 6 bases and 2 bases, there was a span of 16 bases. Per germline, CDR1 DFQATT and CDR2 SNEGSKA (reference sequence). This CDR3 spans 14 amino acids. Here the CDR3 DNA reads TGCAGTGCAACAGGGTACGTGATTCAAGAGACCCAGTACTTC. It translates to CSATGYVIQETQYF.

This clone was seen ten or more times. The CDR3 nucleotides are TGTGCCAGCAGCTCCCAACCTTCCCAAGAGACCCAGTACTTC. Translating gives CASSSQPSQETQYF. V usage is TRBV7-8 and J usage is TRBJ2-5; D uncertain. Trimming removed 4 bases at V and 1 base at J, with 10 bases between. Germline CDR1 reads SGHVS; CDR2 reads FQNEAQ. The CDR3 is 14 amino acids. Supplemented by reference TRBV7-8 and TRBJ2-5, the full variable domain reads GAGVSQSPRYKVAKRGQDVALRCDPISGHVSLFWYQQALGQGPEFLTYFQNEAQLDKSGLPSDRFFAERPEGSVSTLKIQRTQQEDSAVYLCASSSQPSQETQYFGPGTRLLVL.

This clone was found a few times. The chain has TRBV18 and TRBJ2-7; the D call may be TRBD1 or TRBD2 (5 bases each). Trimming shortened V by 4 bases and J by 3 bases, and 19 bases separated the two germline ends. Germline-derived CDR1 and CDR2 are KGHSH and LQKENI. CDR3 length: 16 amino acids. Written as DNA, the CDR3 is TGTGCCAGCTCACAACTACCGGGACCGGGTAACTACGAGCAGTACTTC. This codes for CASSQLPGPGNYEQYF.

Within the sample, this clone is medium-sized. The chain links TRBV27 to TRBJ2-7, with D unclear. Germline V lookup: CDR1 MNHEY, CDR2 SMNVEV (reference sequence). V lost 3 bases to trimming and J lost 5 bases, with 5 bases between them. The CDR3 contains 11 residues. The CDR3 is CASSLGHEQYF. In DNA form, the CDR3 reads TGTGCCAGCAGTTTGGGCCACGAGCAGTACTTC.

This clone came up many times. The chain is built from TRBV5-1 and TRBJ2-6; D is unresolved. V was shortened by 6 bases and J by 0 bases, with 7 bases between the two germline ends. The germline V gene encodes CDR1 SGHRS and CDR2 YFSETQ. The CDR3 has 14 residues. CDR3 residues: CASKQSSGANVLTF. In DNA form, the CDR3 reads TGCGCCAGCAAACAGAGCTCTGGGGCCAACGTCCTGACTTTC.

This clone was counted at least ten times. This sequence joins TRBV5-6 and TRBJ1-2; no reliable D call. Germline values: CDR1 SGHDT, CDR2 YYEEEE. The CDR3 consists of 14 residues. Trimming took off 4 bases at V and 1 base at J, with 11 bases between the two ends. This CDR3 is CASSPLGDNYGYTF. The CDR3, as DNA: TGTGCCAGCAGCCCCCTGGGTGATAACTATGGCTACACCTTC.

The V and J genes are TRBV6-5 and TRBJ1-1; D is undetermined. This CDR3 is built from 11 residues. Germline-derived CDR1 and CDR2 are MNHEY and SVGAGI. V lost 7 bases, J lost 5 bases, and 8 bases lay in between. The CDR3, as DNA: TGTGCCAGCACCGGGTTTACTGAAGCTTTCTTT. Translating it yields CASTGFTEAFF.

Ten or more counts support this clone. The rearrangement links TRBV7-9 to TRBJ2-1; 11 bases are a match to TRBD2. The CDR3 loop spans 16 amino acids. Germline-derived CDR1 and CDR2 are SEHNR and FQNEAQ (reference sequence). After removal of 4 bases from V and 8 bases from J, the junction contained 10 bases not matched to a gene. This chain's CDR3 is CASSSDTSGRRDEQFF. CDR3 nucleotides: TGTGCCAGCAGCTCTGATACTAGCGGGAGAAGGGATGAGCAGTTCTTC. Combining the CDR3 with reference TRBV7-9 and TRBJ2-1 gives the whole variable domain DTGVSQNPRHKITKRGQNVTFRCDPISEHNRLYWYRQTLGQGPEFLTYFQNEAQLEKSRLLSDRFSAERPKGSFSTLEIQRTEQGDSAMYLCASSSDTSGRRDEQFFGPGTRLTVL.

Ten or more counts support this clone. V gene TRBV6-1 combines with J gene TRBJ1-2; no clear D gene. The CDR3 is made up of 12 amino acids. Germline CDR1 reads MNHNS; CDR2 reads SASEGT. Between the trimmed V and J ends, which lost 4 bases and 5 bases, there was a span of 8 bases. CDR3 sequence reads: CASSVPGYGYTF. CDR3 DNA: TGTGCCAGCAGTGTCCCGGGGTATGGCTACACCTTC.

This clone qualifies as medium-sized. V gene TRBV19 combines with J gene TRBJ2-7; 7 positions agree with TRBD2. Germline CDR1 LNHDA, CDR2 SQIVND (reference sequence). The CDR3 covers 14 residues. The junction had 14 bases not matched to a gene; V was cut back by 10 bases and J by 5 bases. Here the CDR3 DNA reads TGTGCCACCGCCCCTGGGGGGAGGGCGGACGAGCAGTACTTC. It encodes CATAPGGRADEQYF.

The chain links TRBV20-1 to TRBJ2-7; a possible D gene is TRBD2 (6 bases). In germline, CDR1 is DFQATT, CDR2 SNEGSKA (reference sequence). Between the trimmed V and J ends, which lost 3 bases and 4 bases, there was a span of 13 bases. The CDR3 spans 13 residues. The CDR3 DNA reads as TGCAGTGCTAGGGCTAGCGCACCTTACGAGCAGTACTTC. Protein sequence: CSARASAPYEQYF.

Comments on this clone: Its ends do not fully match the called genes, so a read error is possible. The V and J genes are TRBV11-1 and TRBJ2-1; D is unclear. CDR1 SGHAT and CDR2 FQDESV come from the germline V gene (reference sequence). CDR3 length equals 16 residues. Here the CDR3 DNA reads TGTGCCAGCAGCTTAGGACTTTGGGTCTCCTGCAATGAGCAGTTCTTC. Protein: CASSLGLWVSCNEQFF.

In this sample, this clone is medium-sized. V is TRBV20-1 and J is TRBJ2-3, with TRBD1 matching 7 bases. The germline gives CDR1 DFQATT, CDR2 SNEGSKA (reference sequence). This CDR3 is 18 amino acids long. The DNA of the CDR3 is TGCAGCGTATATTTTACCGGGGACAGACAGAAGGGTTCAGATACGCAGTATTTT. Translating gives CSVYFTGDRQKGSDTQYF.

CDR3 nucleotide sequence: TGTGCCAGCAGCCAAGGCGAAGGACTAGCGTATGACAATGAGCAGTTCTTC. Its protein product is CASSQGEGLAYDNEQFF. The chain links TRBV4-2 to TRBJ2-1; 9 nucleotides line up with TRBD2. The V gene's germline CDR1 is LGHNA and CDR2 YNFKEQ. The CDR3 covers 17 residues. V lost 1 base to trimming and J lost 5 bases; unmatched junction nucleotides: 9.

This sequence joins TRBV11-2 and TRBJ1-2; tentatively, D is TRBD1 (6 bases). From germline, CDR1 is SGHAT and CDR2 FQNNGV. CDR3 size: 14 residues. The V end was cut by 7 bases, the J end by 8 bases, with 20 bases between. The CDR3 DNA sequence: TGTGCCAGCACCTTCAGTCAGGGGATTGACGGCTACACCTTC. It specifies CASTFSQGIDGYTF.

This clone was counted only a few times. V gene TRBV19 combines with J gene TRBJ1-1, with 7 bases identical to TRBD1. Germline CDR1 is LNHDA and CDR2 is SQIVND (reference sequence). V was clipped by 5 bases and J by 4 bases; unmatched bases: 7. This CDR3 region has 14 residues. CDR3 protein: CASSADREGTEAFF. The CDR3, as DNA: TGTGCCAGTAGTGCCGACAGGGAGGGCACTGAAGCTTTCTTT.

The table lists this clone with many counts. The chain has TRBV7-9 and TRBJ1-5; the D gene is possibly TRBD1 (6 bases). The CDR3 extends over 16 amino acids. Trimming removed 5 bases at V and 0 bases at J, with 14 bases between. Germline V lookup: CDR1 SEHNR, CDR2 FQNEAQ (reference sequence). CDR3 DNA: TGTGCCAGCAGCCCAAAGGAGGGGGGTAGCAATCAGCCCCAGCATTTT. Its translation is CASSPKEGGSNQPQHF.

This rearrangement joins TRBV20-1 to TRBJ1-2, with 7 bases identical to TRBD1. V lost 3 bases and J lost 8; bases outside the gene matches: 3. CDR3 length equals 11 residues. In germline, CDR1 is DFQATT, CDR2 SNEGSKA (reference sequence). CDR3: CSASLQGGYTF. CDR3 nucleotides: TGCAGTGCTAGTCTACAGGGGGGCTACACCTTC.

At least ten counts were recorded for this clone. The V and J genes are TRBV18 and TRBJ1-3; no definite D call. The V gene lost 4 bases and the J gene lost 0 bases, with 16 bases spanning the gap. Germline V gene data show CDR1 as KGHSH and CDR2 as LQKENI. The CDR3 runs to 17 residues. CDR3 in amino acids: CASSRVSVQTSGNTIYF. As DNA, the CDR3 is TGTGCCAGCTCACGGGTGTCAGTGCAGACCTCTGGAAACACCATATATTTT.

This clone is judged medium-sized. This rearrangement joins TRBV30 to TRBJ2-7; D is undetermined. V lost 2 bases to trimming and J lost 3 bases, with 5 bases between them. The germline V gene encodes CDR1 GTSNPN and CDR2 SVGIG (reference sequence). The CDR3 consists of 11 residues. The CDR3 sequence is CAWSLNYEQYF. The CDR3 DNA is TGTGCCTGGAGTCTAAACTACGAGCAGTACTTC.

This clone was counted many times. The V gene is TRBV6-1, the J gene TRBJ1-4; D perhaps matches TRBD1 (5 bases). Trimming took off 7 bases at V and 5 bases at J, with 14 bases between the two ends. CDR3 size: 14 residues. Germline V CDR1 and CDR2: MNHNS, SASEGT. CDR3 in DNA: TGTGCCAGCACCGCCGACAGAGTCAATGAAAAACTGTTTTTT. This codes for CASTADRVNEKLFF.

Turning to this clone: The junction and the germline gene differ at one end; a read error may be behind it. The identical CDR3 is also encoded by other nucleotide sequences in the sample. CDR3 in DNA: TGTGCCAGCAGCGGAGGAACAGGGACTAGCTCCTACAACGAGCAGTTCTTC. Its protein is CASSGGTGTSSYNEQFF. The rearrangement uses TRBV5-1 and TRBJ2-1; 9 nucleotides align to TRBD2. The CDR3 runs to 17 residues. In germline, CDR1 is SGHRS, CDR2 YFSETQ.

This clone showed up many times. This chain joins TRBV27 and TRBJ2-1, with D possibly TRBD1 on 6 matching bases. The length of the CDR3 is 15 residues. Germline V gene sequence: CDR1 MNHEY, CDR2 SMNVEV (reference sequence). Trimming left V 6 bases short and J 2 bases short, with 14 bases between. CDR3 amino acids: CASSRRTDPYNEQFF. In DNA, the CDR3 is TGTGCCAGCAGCCGAAGGACAGACCCCTACAATGAGCAGTTCTTC.